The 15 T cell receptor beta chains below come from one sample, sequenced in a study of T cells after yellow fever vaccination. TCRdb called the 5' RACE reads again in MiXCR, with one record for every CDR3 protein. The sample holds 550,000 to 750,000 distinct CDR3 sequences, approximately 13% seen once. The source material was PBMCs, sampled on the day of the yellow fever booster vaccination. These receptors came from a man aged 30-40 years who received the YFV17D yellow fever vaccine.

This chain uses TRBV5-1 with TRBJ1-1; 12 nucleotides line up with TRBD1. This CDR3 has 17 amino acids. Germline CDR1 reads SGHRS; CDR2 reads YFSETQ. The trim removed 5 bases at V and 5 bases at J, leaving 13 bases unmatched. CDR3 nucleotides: TGCGCCAGCAGTTCCGGGACAGGGGGCTATGGAGGAACTGAAGCTTTCTTT. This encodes CASSSGTGGYGGTEAFF.

The chain's CDR3 is CSARDRITGELFF. DNA of the CDR3: TGCAGTGCTAGAGACAGAATCACCGGGGAGCTGTTTTTT. The chain combines TRBV20-1 with TRBJ2-2; D ambiguous. This CDR3 has 13 residues. From germline, CDR1 is DFQATT and CDR2 SNEGSKA (reference sequence). The V end was cut by 0 bases, the J end by 4 bases, with 6 bases between.

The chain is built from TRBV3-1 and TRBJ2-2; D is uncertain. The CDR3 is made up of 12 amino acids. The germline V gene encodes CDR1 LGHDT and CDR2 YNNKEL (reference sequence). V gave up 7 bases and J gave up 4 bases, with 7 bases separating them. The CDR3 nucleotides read TGTGCCAGCAAGAAGACCACCGGGGAGCTGTTTTTT. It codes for CASKKTTGELFF. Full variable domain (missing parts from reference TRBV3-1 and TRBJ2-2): DTAVSQTPKYLVTQMGNDKSIKCEQNLGHDTMYWYKQDSKKFLKIMFSYNNKELIINETVPNRFSPKSPDKAHLNLHINSLELGDSAVYFCASKKTTGELFFGEGSRLTVL.

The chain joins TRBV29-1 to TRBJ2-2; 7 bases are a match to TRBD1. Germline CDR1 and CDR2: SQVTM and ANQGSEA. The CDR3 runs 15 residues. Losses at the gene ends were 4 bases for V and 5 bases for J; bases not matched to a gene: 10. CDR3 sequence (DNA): TGCAGCGTTGGAGACAGGGCCTCTAGAACCGGGGAGCTGTTTTTT. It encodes CSVGDRASRTGELFF.

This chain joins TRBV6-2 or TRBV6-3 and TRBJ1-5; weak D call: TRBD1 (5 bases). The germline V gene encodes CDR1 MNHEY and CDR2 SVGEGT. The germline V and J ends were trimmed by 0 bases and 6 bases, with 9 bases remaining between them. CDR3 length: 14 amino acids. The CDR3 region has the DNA TGTGCCAGCAGTTACTCGAAGGGGCTTCAGCCCCAGCATTTT. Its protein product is CASSYSKGLQPQHF.

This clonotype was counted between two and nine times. CDR3 DNA: TGTGCCAGCTCAGAATCAGGGGGTCTGAATGAGCAGTTCTTC. It yields the protein CASSESGGLNEQFF. This chain connects TRBV18 to TRBJ2-1, with TRBD1 matching over 7 bases. From germline, CDR1 is KGHSH and CDR2 LQKENI. This CDR3 is built from 14 residues. Trimming removed 5 bases from V and 7 bases from J; junction bases left unmatched: 8.

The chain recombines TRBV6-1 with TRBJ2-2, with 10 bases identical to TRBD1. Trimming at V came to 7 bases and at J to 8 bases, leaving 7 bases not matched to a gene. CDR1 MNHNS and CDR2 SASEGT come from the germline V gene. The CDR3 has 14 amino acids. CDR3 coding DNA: TGTGCCAGCAATCATGACAGGGGGCTAGGGGAGCTGTTTTTT. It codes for CASNHDRGLGELFF.

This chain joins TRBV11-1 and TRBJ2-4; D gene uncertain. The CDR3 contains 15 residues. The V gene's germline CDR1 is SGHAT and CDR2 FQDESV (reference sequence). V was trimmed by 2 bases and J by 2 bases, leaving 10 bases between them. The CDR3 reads CASSLIQGTKNIQYF. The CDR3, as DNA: TGTGCCAGCAGCTTAATACAAGGAACCAAAAACATTCAGTACTTC.

The CDR3 spells CASSFAYPGTESLMNTEAFF. CDR3 DNA: TGTGCCAGCAGCTTCGCCTACCCGGGGACAGAGAGCCTAATGAACACTGAAGCTTTCTTT. The chain links TRBV5-6 to TRBJ1-1; 7 bases align to TRBD1. Germline V lookup: CDR1 SGHDT, CDR2 YYEEEE. The CDR3 consists of 20 residues. Trimming at V came to 2 bases and at J to 0 bases, leaving 19 bases not matched to a gene.

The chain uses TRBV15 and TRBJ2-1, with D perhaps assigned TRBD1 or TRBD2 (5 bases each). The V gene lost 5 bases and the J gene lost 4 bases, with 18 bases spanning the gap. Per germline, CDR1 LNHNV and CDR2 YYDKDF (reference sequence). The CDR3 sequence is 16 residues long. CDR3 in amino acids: CATSLPRGFSYNEQFF. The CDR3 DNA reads TGTGCCACCAGCCTCCCCCGGGGCTTCTCTTACAATGAGCAGTTCTTC.

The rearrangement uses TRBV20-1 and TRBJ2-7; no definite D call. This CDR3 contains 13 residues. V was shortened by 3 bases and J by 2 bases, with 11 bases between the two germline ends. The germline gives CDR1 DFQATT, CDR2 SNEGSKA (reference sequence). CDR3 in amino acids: CSASGPGTYEQYF. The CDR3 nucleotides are TGCAGTGCTAGCGGGCCAGGCACCTACGAGCAGTACTTC.

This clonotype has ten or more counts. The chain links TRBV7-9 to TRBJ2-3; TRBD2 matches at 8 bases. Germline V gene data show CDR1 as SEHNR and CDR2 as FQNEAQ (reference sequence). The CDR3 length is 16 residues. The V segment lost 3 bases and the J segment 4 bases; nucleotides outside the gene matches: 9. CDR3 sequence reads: CASSFRGTRDADTQYF. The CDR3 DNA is TGTGCCAGCAGCTTCCGAGGGACTAGGGATGCAGATACGCAGTATTTT.

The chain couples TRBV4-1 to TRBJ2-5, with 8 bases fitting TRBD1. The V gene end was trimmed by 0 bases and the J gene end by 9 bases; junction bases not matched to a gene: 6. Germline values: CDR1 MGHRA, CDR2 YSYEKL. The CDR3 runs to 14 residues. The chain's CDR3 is CASSQDPDRDPQYF. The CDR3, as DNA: TGCGCCAGCAGCCAAGATCCGGACAGGGATCCCCAGTACTTC.

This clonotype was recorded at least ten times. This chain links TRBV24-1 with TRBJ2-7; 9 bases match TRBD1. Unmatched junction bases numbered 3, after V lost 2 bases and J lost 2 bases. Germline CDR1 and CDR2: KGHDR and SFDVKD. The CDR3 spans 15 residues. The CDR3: CATSDSGQGTYEQYF. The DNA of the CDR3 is TGTGCCACCAGTGATTCCGGACAGGGGACCTACGAGCAGTACTTC.

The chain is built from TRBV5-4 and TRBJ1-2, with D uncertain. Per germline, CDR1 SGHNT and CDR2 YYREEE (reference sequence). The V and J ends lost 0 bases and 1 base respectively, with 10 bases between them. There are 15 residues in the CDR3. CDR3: CASSLGSVLNYGYTF. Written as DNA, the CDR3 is TGTGCCAGCAGCTTGGGTTCAGTACTTAACTATGGCTACACCTTC.